The text below deals with one TCR beta chain. Germline loops: CDR1 GTSNPN, CDR2 SVGIG (reference sequence). The CDR3 length is 15 residues. Trimming removed 0 bases from V and 2 bases from J, with 11 bases in between. The time point is: patch test 1, 2 weeks after DPC sensitization. Documented treatment: therapeutic diphenylcyclopropenone sensitization with weekly scalp DPC. Sample donors consisted of patients with alopecia, aged 18 to 70 years, who were suitable for DPC. From the RACE reads, TCRdb called clonotypes with MiXCR, one entry per CDR3 protein. The profile shows around 380,000 distinct CDR3 sequences, approximately 5% of them singletons. The record originates from a study of human T cells and chemical hapten exposure. Across the study: A 2 cm by 2 cm inner upper arm patch received 2% DPC for sensitization.

V gene TRBV30 combines with J gene TRBJ1-5; tentatively, D is TRBD1 (5 bases). The receptor's source is a woman in her fifties or sixties with alopecia areata. Some clones in this sample may be carry-over from other donors' samples. The sample in question was whole blood, obtained in connection with sensitization to the hapten diphenylcyclopropenone (DPC). For the CDR3, the DNA is TGTGCCTGGAGTGTAACTGGGGCGGGCAATCAGCCCCAGCATTTT. It encodes CAWSVTGAGNQPQHF.